This T cell receptor (beta chain) comes out of a study of OX40 agonist ivuxolimab in advanced cancers. The timepoints at which blood was sampled were baseline, cycle 4 day 1, and cycle 7 day 1. Sequencing used immunoSEQ multiplex PCR; TCRdb keeps in-frame clones, though not all of them. This sample has roughly 95,000 clones, with over 75% found just once. The germline gives CDR1 MDHEN, CDR2 SYDVKM. V lost 6 bases, J lost 5 bases, and 5 bases stayed unmatched. This CDR3 spans 13 amino acids. This TCR was recovered from an adult with an advanced solid tumor such as melanoma, head and neck, liver or kidney cancer. V gene TRBV28 combines with J gene TRBJ2-7; 9 bases align to TRBD1. The sequencing used CD4+ or CD8+ T cells sorted from blood, collected in a trial of the OX40 agonist ivuxolimab. The CDR3 DNA reads as TGTGCCAGCAGACAGGGGGCCATCCACGAGCAGTACTTC. This translates into CASRQGAIHEQYF.